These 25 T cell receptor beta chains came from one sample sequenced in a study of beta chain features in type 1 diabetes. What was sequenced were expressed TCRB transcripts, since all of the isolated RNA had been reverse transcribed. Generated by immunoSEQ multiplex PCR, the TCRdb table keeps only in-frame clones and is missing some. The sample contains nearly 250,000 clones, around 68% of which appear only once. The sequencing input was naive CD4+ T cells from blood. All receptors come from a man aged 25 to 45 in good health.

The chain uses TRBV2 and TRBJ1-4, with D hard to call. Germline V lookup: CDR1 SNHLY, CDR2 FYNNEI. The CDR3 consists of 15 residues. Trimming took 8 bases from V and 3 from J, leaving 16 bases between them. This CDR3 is CASRPRTVSNEKLFF. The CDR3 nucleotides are TGTGCCAGCCGTCCGAGGACGGTTTCTAATGAAAAACTGTTTTTT.

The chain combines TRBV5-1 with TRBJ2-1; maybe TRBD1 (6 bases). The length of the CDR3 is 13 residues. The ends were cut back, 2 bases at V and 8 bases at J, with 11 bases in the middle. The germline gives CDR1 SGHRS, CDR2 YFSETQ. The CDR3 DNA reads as TGCGCCAGCAGCTTTCAGGGGATCGATGAGCAGTTCTTC. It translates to CASSFQGIDEQFF. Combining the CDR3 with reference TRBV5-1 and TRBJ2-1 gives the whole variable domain KAGVTQTPRYLIKTRGQQVTLSCSPISGHRSVSWYQQTPGQGLQFLFEYFSETQRNKGNFPGRFSGRQFSNSRSEMNVSTLELGDSALYLCASSFQGIDEQFFGPGTRLTVL.

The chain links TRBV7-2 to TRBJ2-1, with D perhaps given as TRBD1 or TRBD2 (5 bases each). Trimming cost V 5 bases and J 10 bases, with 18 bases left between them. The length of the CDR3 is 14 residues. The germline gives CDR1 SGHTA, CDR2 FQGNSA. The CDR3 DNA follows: TGTGCCAGCAGCCCCGTGTACGGGGCGGAGGAGCAGTTCTTC. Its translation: CASSPVYGAEEQFF.

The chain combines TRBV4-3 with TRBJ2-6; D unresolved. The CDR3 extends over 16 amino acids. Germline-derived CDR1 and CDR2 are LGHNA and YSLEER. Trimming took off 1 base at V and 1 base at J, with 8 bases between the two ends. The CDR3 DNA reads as TGCGCCAGCAGCCAAGGCCTGGGGTCTGGGGCCAACGTCCTGACTTTC. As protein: CASSQGLGSGANVLTF.

CDR3 residues: CASSQTWAGNTEAFF. CDR3 in DNA: TGTGCCAGCAGTCAAACCTGGGCAGGGAACACTGAAGCTTTCTTT. This chain joins TRBV28 and TRBJ1-1, with D unresolved. V was clipped by 5 bases and J by 1 base, with 14 bases between them. Germline V gene data show CDR1 as MDHEN and CDR2 as SYDVKM. This CDR3 is built from 15 residues.

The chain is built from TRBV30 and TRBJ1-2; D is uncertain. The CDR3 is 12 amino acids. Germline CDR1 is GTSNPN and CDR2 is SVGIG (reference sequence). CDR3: CAEKDGYYGYTF. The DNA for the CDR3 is TGTGCTGAAAAGGACGGTTACTATGGCTACACCTTC.

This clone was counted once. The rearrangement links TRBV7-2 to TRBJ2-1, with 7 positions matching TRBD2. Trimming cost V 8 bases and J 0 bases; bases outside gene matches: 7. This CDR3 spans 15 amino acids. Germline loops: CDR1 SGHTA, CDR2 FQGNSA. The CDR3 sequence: CASRTSPSSYNEQFF. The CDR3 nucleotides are TGTGCCAGCCGGACTAGTCCGAGCTCCTACAATGAGCAGTTCTTC.

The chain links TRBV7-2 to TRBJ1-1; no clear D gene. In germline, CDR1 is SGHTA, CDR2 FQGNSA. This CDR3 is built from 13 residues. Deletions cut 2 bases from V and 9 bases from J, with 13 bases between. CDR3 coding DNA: TGTGCCAGCAGCTTAAGCGCAGTTGCGAAAGCTTTCTTT. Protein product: CASSLSAVAKAFF.

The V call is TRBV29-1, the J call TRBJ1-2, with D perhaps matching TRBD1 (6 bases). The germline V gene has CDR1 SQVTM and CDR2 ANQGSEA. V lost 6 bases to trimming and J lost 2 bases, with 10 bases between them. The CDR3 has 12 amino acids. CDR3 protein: CSVGTRNYGYTF. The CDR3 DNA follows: TGCAGCGTCGGGACAAGGAACTATGGCTACACCTTC.

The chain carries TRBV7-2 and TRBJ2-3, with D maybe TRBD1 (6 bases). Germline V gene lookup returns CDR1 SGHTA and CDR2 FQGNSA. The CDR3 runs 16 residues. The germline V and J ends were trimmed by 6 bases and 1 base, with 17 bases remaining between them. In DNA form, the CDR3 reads TGTGCCAGCAGATATAACAGGGCGGCGGGCACAGATACGCAGTATTTT. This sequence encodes CASRYNRAAGTDTQYF.

CDR3 coding DNA: TGTGCCAGCAGCGCCGACAGGGTCCTGGGGTCACCCCTCCACTTT. This gives the protein CASSADRVLGSPLHF. This sequence joins TRBV2 and TRBJ1-6, with 7 bases fitting TRBD1. Germline values: CDR1 SNHLY, CDR2 FYNNEI. CDR3 length: 15 residues. Unmatched junction bases numbered 12, after V lost 6 bases and J lost 10 bases.

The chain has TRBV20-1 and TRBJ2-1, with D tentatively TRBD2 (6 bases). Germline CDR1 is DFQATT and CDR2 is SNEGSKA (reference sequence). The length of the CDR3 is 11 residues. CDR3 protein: CSKGLYNEQFF. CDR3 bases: TGCAGCAAGGGACTCTACAATGAGCAGTTCTTC.

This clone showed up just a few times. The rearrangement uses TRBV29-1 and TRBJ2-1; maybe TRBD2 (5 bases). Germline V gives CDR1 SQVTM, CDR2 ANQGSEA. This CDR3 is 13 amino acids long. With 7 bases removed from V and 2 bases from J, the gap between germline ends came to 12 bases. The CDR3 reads CSAGLWAYNEQFF. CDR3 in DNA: TGCAGCGCTGGACTTTGGGCCTACAATGAGCAGTTCTTC.

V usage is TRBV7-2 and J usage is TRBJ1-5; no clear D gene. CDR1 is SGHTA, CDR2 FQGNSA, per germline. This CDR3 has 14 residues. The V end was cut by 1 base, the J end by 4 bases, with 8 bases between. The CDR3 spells CASSLVQRNQPQHF. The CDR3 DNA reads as TGTGCCAGCAGCTTAGTACAGCGGAATCAGCCCCAGCATTTT.

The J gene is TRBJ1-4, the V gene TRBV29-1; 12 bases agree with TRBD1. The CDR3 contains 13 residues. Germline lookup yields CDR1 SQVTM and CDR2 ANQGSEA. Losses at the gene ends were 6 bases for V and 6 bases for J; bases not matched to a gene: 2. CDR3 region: CSVGTGGDEKLFF. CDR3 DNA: TGCAGCGTCGGGACAGGGGGCGATGAAAAACTGTTTTTT.

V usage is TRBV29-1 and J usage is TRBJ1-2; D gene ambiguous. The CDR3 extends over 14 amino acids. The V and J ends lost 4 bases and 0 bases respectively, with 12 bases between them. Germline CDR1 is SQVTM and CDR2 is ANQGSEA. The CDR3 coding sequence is TGCAGCGTTGCTTTCGGAACGACTAACTATGGCTACACCTTC. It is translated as CSVAFGTTNYGYTF.

This CDR3 is CSGVGFSYEQYF. CDR3 in DNA: TGCAGCGGAGTAGGGTTCTCCTACGAGCAGTACTTC. V usage is TRBV29-1 and J usage is TRBJ2-7; D is ambiguous. Per germline, CDR1 SQVTM and CDR2 ANQGSEA. V dropped 7 bases and J dropped 0 bases, with 10 bases sitting between them. The CDR3 spans 12 residues.

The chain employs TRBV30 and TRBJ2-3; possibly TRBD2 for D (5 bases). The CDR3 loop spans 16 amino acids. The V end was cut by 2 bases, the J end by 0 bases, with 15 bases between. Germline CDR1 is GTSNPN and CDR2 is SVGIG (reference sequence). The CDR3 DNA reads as TGTGCCTGGAGTAGGTTAGCGAGTCCTAGCACAGATACGCAGTATTTT. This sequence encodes CAWSRLASPSTDTQYF.

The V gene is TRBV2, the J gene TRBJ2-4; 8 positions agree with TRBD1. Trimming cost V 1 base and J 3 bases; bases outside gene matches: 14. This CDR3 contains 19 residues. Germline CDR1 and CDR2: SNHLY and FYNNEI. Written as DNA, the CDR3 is TGTGCCAGCAGTGAAGTGCGGGATTTGACAGGGGCCTACAAAAACATTCAGTACTTC. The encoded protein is CASSEVRDLTGAYKNIQYF.

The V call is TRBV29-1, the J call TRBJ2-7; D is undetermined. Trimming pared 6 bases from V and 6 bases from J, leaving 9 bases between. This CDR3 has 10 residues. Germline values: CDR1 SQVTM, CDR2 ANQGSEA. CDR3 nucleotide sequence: TGCAGCGTCTTGGTGAGCGAGCAGTACTTC. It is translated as CSVLVSEQYF.

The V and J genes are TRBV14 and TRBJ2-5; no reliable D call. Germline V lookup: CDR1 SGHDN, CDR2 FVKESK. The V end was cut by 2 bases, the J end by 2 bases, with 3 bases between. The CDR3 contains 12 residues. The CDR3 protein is CASSQRQETQYF. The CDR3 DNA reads TGTGCCAGCAGCCAAAGACAAGAGACCCAGTACTTC.

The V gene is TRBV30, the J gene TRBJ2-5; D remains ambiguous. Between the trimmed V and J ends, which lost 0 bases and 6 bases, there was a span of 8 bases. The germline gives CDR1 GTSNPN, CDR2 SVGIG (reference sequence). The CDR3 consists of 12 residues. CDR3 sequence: CAWSVLGQTQYF. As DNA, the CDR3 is TGTGCCTGGAGTGTATTAGGGCAGACCCAGTACTTC. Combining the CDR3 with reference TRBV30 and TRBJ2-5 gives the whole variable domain SQTIHQWPATLVQPVGSPLSLECTVEGTSNPNLYWYRQAAGRGLQLLFYSVGIGQISSEVPQNLSASRPQDRQFILSSKKLLLSDSGFYLCAWSVLGQTQYFGPGTRLLVL.

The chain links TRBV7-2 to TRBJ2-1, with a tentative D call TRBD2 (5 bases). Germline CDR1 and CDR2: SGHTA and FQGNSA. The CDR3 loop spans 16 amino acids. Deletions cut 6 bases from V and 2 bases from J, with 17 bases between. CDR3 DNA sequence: TGTGCCAGCAGGCTGCCGGGGAAAGGCCCCTACAATGAGCAGTTCTTC. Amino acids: CASRLPGKGPYNEQFF.

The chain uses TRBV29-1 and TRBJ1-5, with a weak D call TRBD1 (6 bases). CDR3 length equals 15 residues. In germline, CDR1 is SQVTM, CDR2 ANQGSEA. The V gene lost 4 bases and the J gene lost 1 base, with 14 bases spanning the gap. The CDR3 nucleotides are TGCAGCGTTGGTTGGGGGCGCGGGAGCAATCAGCCCCAGCATTTT. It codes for CSVGWGRGSNQPQHF.

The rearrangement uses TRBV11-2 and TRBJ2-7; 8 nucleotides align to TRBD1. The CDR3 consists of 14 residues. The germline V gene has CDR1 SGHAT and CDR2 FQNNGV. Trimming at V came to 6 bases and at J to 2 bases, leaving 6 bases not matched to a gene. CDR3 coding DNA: TGTGCCAGCAGGCGGACAGGGAGACCCTACGAGCAGTACTTC. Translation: CASRRTGRPYEQYF.